The 23 T cell receptor beta chains listed next were all sequenced from one sample in a study of cytomegalovirus exposure and HLA in healthy donors. The PCR ran on 60 Vbeta and 13 Jbeta primers. Here immunoSEQ multiplex PCR was the method, and the copy in TCRdb shows in-frame clones only, minus some. The table includes 85,000 to 100,000 clones, over 65% detected once. Sequencing was done on a sample of PBMCs. These TCRs come from a woman aged 60-75 years in good health and CMV-seronegative.

The CDR3 DNA reads as TGTGCCAGCAGCTTAGAGCGACAGTCTAGCTCCTACGAGCAGTACTTC. Protein: CASSLERQSSSYEQYF. The V gene is TRBV7-2, the J gene TRBJ2-7, with D possibly being TRBD1 (5 bases). CDR1 is SGHTA, CDR2 FQGNSA, per germline. CDR3 length: 16 amino acids. V was shortened by 1 base and J by 0 bases, with 13 bases between the two germline ends.

V gene TRBV4-3 combines with J gene TRBJ1-1, with TRBD1 matching over 10 bases. Germline CDR1 LGHNA, CDR2 YSLEER. Germline trimming cut 0 bases from V and 4 bases from J; bases unmatched to any gene: 8. CDR3 size: 17 residues. The CDR3 protein is CASSQDWDRGRGTEAFF. The CDR3 nucleotides read TGCGCCAGCAGCCAAGATTGGGACAGGGGCCGGGGCACTGAAGCTTTCTTT.

The chain employs TRBV9 and TRBJ2-5, with a weak D call TRBD2 (7 bases). The germline gives CDR1 SGDLS, CDR2 YYNGEE. Trimming shortened V by 4 bases and J by 1 base, and 11 bases separated the two germline ends. The CDR3 loop spans 14 amino acids. The CDR3 reads CASSLGGGQETQYF. The CDR3 region has the DNA TGTGCCAGCAGCCTAGGGGGGGGCCAAGAGACCCAGTACTTC. Supplemented by reference TRBV9 and TRBJ2-5, the full variable domain reads DSGVTQTPKHLITATGQRVTLRCSPRSGDLSVYWYQQSLDQGLQFLIQYYNGEERAKGNILERFSAQQFPDLHSELNLSSLELGDSALYFCASSLGGGQETQYFGPGTRLLVL.

This clone was detected only a few times. The rearrangement links TRBV6-5 to TRBJ1-2, with a tentative D call TRBD1 (6 bases). The CDR3 consists of 13 residues. Trimming left V 5 bases short and J 2 bases short, with 9 bases between. Germline V CDR1 and CDR2: MNHEY, SVGAGI. CDR3 coding DNA: TGTGCCAGCAGTCCACAGGGCAACTATGGCTACACCTTC. Translation: CASSPQGNYGYTF.

This clone occurred once. The chain has TRBV27 and TRBJ2-7, with 11 bases matching TRBD1. This CDR3 contains 13 residues. V was clipped by 9 bases and J by 7 bases; unmatched bases: 8. Germline V gene lookup returns CDR1 MNHEY and CDR2 SMNVEV (reference sequence). This chain's CDR3 is CASAWGQGGEQYF. The CDR3 bases are TGTGCCAGTGCTTGGGGACAGGGGGGAGAGCAGTACTTC.

This clone showed up just a few times. J is TRBJ2-3 and V is TRBV19; 14 nucleotides agree with TRBD2. The trim removed 5 bases at V and 7 bases at J, leaving 5 bases unmatched. CDR3 size: 15 residues. Germline lookup yields CDR1 LNHDA and CDR2 SQIVND (reference sequence). CDR3 sequence (DNA): TGTGCCAGTAGTTTCAGGACTAGCGGGAGGCATACGCAGTATTTT. Translating gives CASSFRTSGRHTQYF.

This clone has a single count. The chain is built from TRBV9 and TRBJ1-2; the D gene is possibly TRBD1 (5 bases). Trimming pared 4 bases from V and 5 bases from J, leaving 18 bases between. The CDR3 contains 15 residues. Germline V gene sequence: CDR1 SGDLS, CDR2 YYNGEE. The CDR3 region has the DNA TGTGCCAGCAGCCCAAGCCCAGCAGGGAGGTATGGCTACACCTTC. Translating gives CASSPSPAGRYGYTF.

This clone came up a few times. V gene TRBV5-1 combines with J gene TRBJ1-4; possible D gene TRBD1, 5 bases. V was cut by 3 bases and J by 4 bases, with 10 bases left in between. Germline values: CDR1 SGHRS, CDR2 YFSETQ. This CDR3 contains 14 residues. CDR3 in DNA: TGCGCCAGCAGCTCGGGACTGATTAATGAAAAACTGTTTTTT. This translates into CASSSGLINEKLFF. Full variable domain (remainder filled in from reference TRBV5-1 and TRBJ1-4): KAGVTQTPRYLIKTRGQQVTLSCSPISGHRSVSWYQQTPGQGLQFLFEYFSETQRNKGNFPGRFSGRQFSNSRSEMNVSTLELGDSALYLCASSSGLINEKLFFGSGTQLSVL.

The chain uses TRBV2 and TRBJ2-1, with a tentative D call TRBD2 (6 bases). The CDR3 loop spans 10 amino acids. Germline V gives CDR1 SNHLY, CDR2 FYNNEI. The V and J ends lost 7 bases and 9 bases respectively, with 7 bases between them. The CDR3, as DNA: TGTGCCAGCAACGGGGGTGAGCAGTTCTTC. It specifies CASNGGEQFF.

The chain combines TRBV6-1 with TRBJ2-1; TRBD2 matches at 8 bases. V was pared by 3 bases and J by 6 bases, with 7 bases of the junction left unmatched. The CDR3 has 15 residues. The germline V gene has CDR1 MNHNS and CDR2 SASEGT. This chain's CDR3 is CASSDETGGPNEQFF. CDR3 in DNA: TGTGCCAGCAGTGACGAAACGGGAGGGCCCAATGAGCAGTTCTTC.

This chain links TRBV30 with TRBJ2-1; possible D gene TRBD2, 6 bases. The V end lost 0 bases, the J end lost 7 bases, and 16 bases lay between the germline ends. Germline V gene sequence: CDR1 GTSNPN, CDR2 SVGIG (reference sequence). This CDR3 has 15 residues. CDR3 loop: CAWSVGGQSLNEQFF. Written as DNA, the CDR3 is TGTGCCTGGAGTGTAGGAGGGCAGAGTCTTAATGAGCAGTTCTTC.

The chain has TRBV19 and TRBJ2-7, with 7 bases identical to TRBD2. V was clipped by 6 bases and J by 5 bases; unmatched bases: 10. The CDR3 covers 14 residues. The germline gives CDR1 LNHDA, CDR2 SQIVND (reference sequence). The CDR3 spells CASRPQRDPNEQYF. Here the CDR3 DNA reads TGTGCCAGTAGACCCCAGCGGGACCCCAACGAGCAGTACTTC.

The rearrangement joins TRBV6-6 to TRBJ1-4; the D is unclear. CDR1 is MNHNY and CDR2 is SVGAGI in the germline V gene (reference sequence). The CDR3 extends over 15 amino acids. The V end lost 2 bases, the J end lost 0 bases, and 7 bases lay between the germline ends. The CDR3 bases are TGTGCCAGCAGTTACGGTCGCGCAACTAATGAAAAACTGTTTTTT. Translation gives CASSYGRATNEKLFF.

This chain joins TRBV28 and TRBJ2-7, with unresolved D. The germline CDR1 and CDR2 sequences are MDHEN and SYDVKM. The germline V and J ends were trimmed by 7 bases and 6 bases, with 10 bases remaining between them. This CDR3 is built from 11 residues. The CDR3 nucleotides are TGTGCCAGCACCGACTGGGTCGAGCAGTACTTC. It yields the protein CASTDWVEQYF.

This chain links TRBV6-1 with TRBJ2-6; the D gene is possibly TRBD2 (5 bases). Germline lookup yields CDR1 MNHNS and CDR2 SASEGT. There are 18 residues in the CDR3. Trimming pared 1 base from V and 3 bases from J, leaving 16 bases between. CDR3 loop: CASSEEAAEGLGANVLTF. The CDR3 nucleotides are TGTGCCAGCAGTGAAGAGGCCGCCGAGGGTCTTGGGGCCAACGTCCTGACTTTC.

Here the CDR3 DNA reads TGTGCCAGCAGCCCAGCGGGATCTAGAAATGAGCAGTTCTTC. Translating gives CASSPAGSRNEQFF. The chain employs TRBV7-9 and TRBJ2-1; 7 nucleotides align to TRBD2. Trimming took 5 bases from V and 7 from J; bases not matched to a gene: 8. CDR1 is SEHNR, CDR2 FQNEAQ, per germline (reference sequence). CDR3 length: 14 residues. Complete variable domain (other parts from reference TRBV7-9 and TRBJ2-1): DTGVSQNPRHKITKRGQNVTFRCDPISEHNRLYWYRQTLGQGPEFLTYFQNEAQLEKSRLLSDRFSAERPKGSFSTLEIQRTEQGDSAMYLCASSPAGSRNEQFFGPGTRLTVL.

The rearrangement links TRBV28 to TRBJ2-1; the match to TRBD2 covers 10 bases. V lost 3 bases to trimming and J lost 10 bases; unmatched junction nucleotides: 6. The CDR3 length is 14 residues. Germline CDR1 MDHEN, CDR2 SYDVKM. The CDR3 reads CASSFIGTSAEQFF. CDR3 sequence (DNA): TGTGCCAGCAGTTTTATTGGGACTAGCGCCGAGCAGTTCTTC.

This clone came up a few times. The chain is built from TRBV9 and TRBJ1-1, with 9 bases fitting TRBD1. The V segment lost 4 bases and the J segment 5 bases; nucleotides outside the gene matches: 9. CDR1 is SGDLS, CDR2 YYNGEE, per germline. The CDR3 length is 15 residues. The CDR3 coding sequence is TGTGCCAGCAGCCCCGGGGGACAGGGAATGACTGAAGCTTTCTTT. Protein product: CASSPGGQGMTEAFF.

The chain uses TRBV5-1 and TRBJ2-1; no clear D. CDR3 size: 12 residues. Trimming stripped 0 bases from V and 8 bases from J, with 6 bases between. Germline CDR1 is SGHRS and CDR2 is YFSETQ. This CDR3 is CASSLESDEQFF. Written as DNA, the CDR3 is TGCGCCAGCAGCTTGGAGTCGGATGAGCAGTTCTTC.

This chain connects TRBV19 to TRBJ1-2; weak D call: TRBD1 (6 bases). Trimming took 6 bases from V and 0 from J, leaving 8 bases between them. There are 13 residues in the CDR3. Germline V lookup: CDR1 LNHDA, CDR2 SQIVND (reference sequence). The CDR3 reads CASSKGANYGYTF. In nucleotides, the CDR3 is TGTGCCAGTAGCAAGGGGGCTAACTATGGCTACACCTTC.

This clone was detected only once. The genes are TRBV29-1 and TRBJ2-3; 12 bases are shared with TRBD1. This CDR3 region has 19 residues. The V gene's germline CDR1 is SQVTM and CDR2 ANQGSEA. V gave up 4 bases and J gave up 1 base; unmatched junction bases: 15. The CDR3 sequence is CSVVPRGTGGSFGTDTQYF. CDR3 nucleotides: TGCAGCGTTGTACCCAGGGGGACAGGGGGCTCGTTCGGCACAGATACGCAGTATTTT.

The CDR3 DNA reads TGCAGCGTTCGTGGGGAGAGGGAGCGGAGCTACAATGAGCAGTTCTTC. Residues: CSVRGERERSYNEQFF. This chain uses TRBV29-1 with TRBJ2-1; TRBD2 is a possible D gene (5 bases). CDR3 size: 16 residues. Germline CDR1 reads SQVTM; CDR2 reads ANQGSEA. Trimming left V 5 bases short and J 3 bases short, with 20 bases between.

V and J are TRBV5-6 and TRBJ2-1; 8 bases align to TRBD2. Germline loops: CDR1 SGHDT, CDR2 YYEEEE. With 3 bases clipped from V and 3 bases from J, the junction kept 5 bases outside the gene matches. The CDR3 contains 15 residues. CDR3 protein: CASSSGGGRYNEQFF. Here the CDR3 DNA reads TGTGCCAGCAGCTCCGGGGGGGGGCGCTACAATGAGCAGTTCTTC.